This is a list of T cell receptor beta chains from one sample in a study of blood T cell repertoires in COVID-19. The table came from immunoSEQ multiplex PCR; TCRdb's copy has only in-frame clones and leaves some out. The sample has around 97,000 clones, 70% to 85% seen once; the top ten hold more than 9%. The sequenced material came from peripheral blood. These receptors were obtained from a man between 70 and 80 years old with acute or convalescent COVID-19. The CDR3 runs from the conserved cysteine through the conserved F or W. The order of the fields is CDR3 DNA, CDR3 protein, D gene, J gene, clone size, V gene. A D gene is named only where the DNA matches it firmly. Only part of the rows carry a size: once, few, many, or a class if the clone is expanded.

CDR3nt: TGTGCCAGCAGCTTCCAAATCCAAGAGACCCAGTACTTC; CDR3aa: CASSFQIQETQYF; d_gene: -; j_gene: TRBJ2-5; abundance: -; v_gene: TRBV7-2
CDR3nt: TGTGCCAGCAGTTCTTCTAGCGGGGGGGCAGGGCAGTTCTTC; CDR3aa: CASSSSSGGAGQFF; d_gene: TRBD2; j_gene: TRBJ2-1; abundance: -; v_gene: TRBV6-4
CDR3nt: TGCGCCAGCAGCTTGGACAGTGGTACCAAAAACATTCAGTACTTC; CDR3aa: CASSLDSGTKNIQYF; d_gene: -; j_gene: TRBJ2-4; abundance: few; v_gene: TRBV5-1
CDR3nt: TGTGCCAGCAGCCAAGGGGGCAATAACAGACCCCAGCATTTT; CDR3aa: CASSQGGNNRPQHF; d_gene: -; j_gene: TRBJ1-5; abundance: -; v_gene: TRBV3-1/TRBV3-2
CDR3nt: TGCACCAGCAGCCAGGGAACACAGATCCCCAAAACTAGTACAGATACGCAGTATTTT; CDR3aa: CTSSQGTQIPKTSTDTQYF; d_gene: -; j_gene: TRBJ2-3; abundance: -; v_gene: TRBV1
CDR3nt: TGTGCCAGCAGGCCGAACAGGGGGAATGAAAAACTGTTTTTT; CDR3aa: CASRPNRGNEKLFF; d_gene: TRBD1; j_gene: TRBJ1-4; abundance: -; v_gene: TRBV6-4
CDR3nt: TGTGCCAGCAGTCTGGACAGCCAGAGCTCCTACAATGAGCAGTTCTTC; CDR3aa: CASSLDSQSSYNEQFF; d_gene: -; j_gene: TRBJ2-1; abundance: few; v_gene: TRBV11-3
CDR3nt: TGTGCCAGTAGTTCATATTCCGGGACAGGGAATCAGCCCCAGCATTTT; CDR3aa: CASSSYSGTGNQPQHF; d_gene: TRBD1; j_gene: TRBJ1-5; abundance: -; v_gene: TRBV19
CDR3nt: TGTGCCAGCAGTTTGGCACTAGAAGTGTACGAGCAGTACTTC; CDR3aa: CASSLALEVYEQYF; d_gene: -; j_gene: TRBJ2-7; abundance: -; v_gene: TRBV28
CDR3nt: TGCAGCGCGGCTACGGGACTAGCGGCAATGAACACCGGGGAGCTGTTTTTT; CDR3aa: CSAATGLAAMNTGELFF; d_gene: TRBD2; j_gene: TRBJ2-2; abundance: -; v_gene: TRBV29-1
CDR3nt: TGCGCCAGCAGCCAAGACGGAACAGGGGGCGGCAAACTGTTTTTT; CDR3aa: CASSQDGTGGGKLFF; d_gene: TRBD1; j_gene: TRBJ1-4; abundance: -; v_gene: TRBV4-3
CDR3nt: TGTGCCAGCAGTAAAAACAGGGGGCTGAATCAGCCCCAGCATTTT; CDR3aa: CASSKNRGLNQPQHF; d_gene: TRBD1; j_gene: TRBJ1-5; abundance: -; v_gene: TRBV28
CDR3nt: TGTGCCAGCAGACTTGGGGGGTTAGCGGGGGACGAGCAGTACTTC; CDR3aa: CASRLGGLAGDEQYF; d_gene: TRBD2; j_gene: TRBJ2-7; abundance: -; v_gene: TRBV6-5
CDR3nt: TGTGCCAGCAGTAGGCTCCGGGCTGAAGCTTTCTTT; CDR3aa: CASSRLRAEAFF; d_gene: -; j_gene: TRBJ1-1; abundance: -; v_gene: TRBV12-3/TRBV12-4
CDR3nt: TGTGCCAGCAGCCCATCATATGGCTACACCTTC; CDR3aa: CASSPSYGYTF; d_gene: -; j_gene: TRBJ1-2; abundance: -; v_gene: TRBV11-2
CDR3nt: TGTGCCAGCAGTCCGACGACAGTAGCCCTCTCCTACAATGAGCAGTTCTTC; CDR3aa: CASSPTTVALSYNEQFF; d_gene: -; j_gene: TRBJ2-1; abundance: once; v_gene: TRBV27
CDR3nt: TGTGCCAGCAGCCCCCTCCGTCCAGGGTCCGCTGGGGCCAACGTCCTGACTTTC; CDR3aa: CASSPLRPGSAGANVLTF; d_gene: -; j_gene: TRBJ2-6; abundance: -; v_gene: TRBV11-2
CDR3nt: TGCGCCAGCAGCTCCTACGGTAGCTCTGGAAACACCATATATTTT; CDR3aa: CASSSYGSSGNTIYF; d_gene: -; j_gene: TRBJ1-3; abundance: -; v_gene: TRBV5-1
CDR3nt: TGTGCCAGCAGTGAAGAGCGGAGCTCCTACAATGAGCAGTTCTTC; CDR3aa: CASSEERSSYNEQFF; d_gene: -; j_gene: TRBJ2-1; abundance: -; v_gene: TRBV2
CDR3nt: TGTGCCAGCAGCTTATCTCTCCAGCGTGAGCAGTACTTC; CDR3aa: CASSLSLQREQYF; d_gene: -; j_gene: TRBJ2-7; abundance: -; v_gene: TRBV11-2
CDR3nt: TGTGCCAGCAGTTCCCGGCCGAGGCACTACGAGCAGTACTTC; CDR3aa: CASSSRPRHYEQYF; d_gene: -; j_gene: TRBJ2-7; abundance: -; v_gene: TRBV27
CDR3nt: TGTGCCAGTAGTACTCAGGGGATCCAAGAGACCCAGTACTTC; CDR3aa: CASSTQGIQETQYF; d_gene: -; j_gene: TRBJ2-5; abundance: -; v_gene: TRBV19
CDR3nt: TGTGCTAGCAGCTCCCACCTTCAGGGAGGGCGAGAGACCCAGTACTTC; CDR3aa: CASSSHLQGGRETQYF; d_gene: TRBD2; j_gene: TRBJ2-5; abundance: -; v_gene: TRBV7-7
CDR3nt: TGCGCCAGCAGCTTGGAAAGCGGGAGGCCTTCCTACAATGAGCAGTTCTTC; CDR3aa: CASSLESGRPSYNEQFF; d_gene: TRBD2; j_gene: TRBJ2-1; abundance: -; v_gene: TRBV5-1
CDR3nt: TGTGCCAGCCGAAAAGGCGGGGCCGGGGAGACCCAGTACTTC; CDR3aa: CASRKGGAGETQYF; d_gene: -; j_gene: TRBJ2-5; abundance: -; v_gene: TRBV27
CDR3nt: TGTGCCAGCTCGGCAGGGATGAACACTGAAGCTTTCTTT; CDR3aa: CASSAGMNTEAFF; d_gene: -; j_gene: TRBJ1-1; abundance: -; v_gene: TRBV7-2
CDR3nt: TGTGCCAGCAGCTCAACCACCCGGACTAGCTGGGACACCGGGGAGCTGTTTTTT; CDR3aa: CASSSTTRTSWDTGELFF; d_gene: TRBD2; j_gene: TRBJ2-2; abundance: few; v_gene: TRBV7-3
CDR3nt: TGTGCCAGCATGGGGGCAGCTTCCTACAATGAGCAGTTCTTC; CDR3aa: CASMGAASYNEQFF; d_gene: -; j_gene: TRBJ2-1; abundance: -; v_gene: TRBV28
CDR3nt: TGTGCCACCGGGACAGGGGATAACAATGAGCAGTTCTTC; CDR3aa: CATGTGDNNEQFF; d_gene: TRBD1; j_gene: TRBJ2-1; abundance: -; v_gene: TRBV7-9
CDR3nt: TGTGCCAGCAGCTTAGCGACTAGCGGGGTTGGCGGGGAGCTGTTTTTT; CDR3aa: CASSLATSGVGGELFF; d_gene: TRBD2; j_gene: TRBJ2-2; abundance: -; v_gene: TRBV7-6
CDR3nt: TGTGCCAGTAGTATACGTAGTGTTCAGCCCCAGCATTTT; CDR3aa: CASSIRSVQPQHF; d_gene: -; j_gene: TRBJ1-5; abundance: -; v_gene: TRBV19
CDR3nt: TGTGCCAGTCAGACTAGCGGGCCATACAATGAGCAGTTCTTC; CDR3aa: CASQTSGPYNEQFF; d_gene: TRBD2; j_gene: TRBJ2-1; abundance: -; v_gene: TRBV6-5
CDR3nt: TGCAGCGTTGAAAATAGCGGGAGTGGATACGAGCAGTACTTC; CDR3aa: CSVENSGSGYEQYF; d_gene: TRBD2; j_gene: TRBJ2-7; abundance: -; v_gene: TRBV29-1
CDR3nt: TGTGCCAGCATACAGACGCAAGAGACCCAGTACTTC; CDR3aa: CASIQTQETQYF; d_gene: -; j_gene: TRBJ2-5; abundance: -; v_gene: TRBV28
CDR3nt: TGCAGCGTTCTAGAGACAGGGAAGGATCAGCCCCAGCATTTT; CDR3aa: CSVLETGKDQPQHF; d_gene: TRBD1; j_gene: TRBJ1-5; abundance: -; v_gene: TRBV29-1
CDR3nt: TGTGCCAGCAGCGTAGCTCGGAGCGGGGGGGCCGATGAGCAGTTCTTC; CDR3aa: CASSVARSGGADEQFF; d_gene: TRBD2; j_gene: TRBJ2-1; abundance: -; v_gene: TRBV9
CDR3nt: TGTGCCAGCAGATCTGAGAACGAGCAGTACTTC; CDR3aa: CASRSENEQYF; d_gene: -; j_gene: TRBJ2-7; abundance: -; v_gene: TRBV12-3/TRBV12-4
CDR3nt: TGTGCCTGGATTCGAGGTTCCACAGATACGCAGTATTTT; CDR3aa: CAWIRGSTDTQYF; d_gene: -; j_gene: TRBJ2-3; abundance: -; v_gene: TRBV30
CDR3nt: TGTGCCAGCAGTCCGTCCACCGGATCGGGTTTACCCCTCCACTTT; CDR3aa: CASSPSTGSGLPLHF; d_gene: -; j_gene: TRBJ1-6; abundance: -; v_gene: TRBV28
CDR3nt: TGTGCCAGCAGGAGCCCCCGGCCGGGACAGGGGTTTCCTGTGGTCTACGAGCAGTACTTC; CDR3aa: CASRSPRPGQGFPVVYEQYF; d_gene: -; j_gene: TRBJ2-7; abundance: -; v_gene: TRBV21-1
CDR3nt: TGTGCCAGCAGCTCCCAGGGACAGAATAATTCACCCCTCCACTTT; CDR3aa: CASSSQGQNNSPLHF; d_gene: TRBD1; j_gene: TRBJ1-6; abundance: -; v_gene: TRBV7-2
CDR3nt: TGTGCCAGCAGTGATTCCGGACGGGGGAACACTGAAGCTTTCTTT; CDR3aa: CASSDSGRGNTEAFF; d_gene: -; j_gene: TRBJ1-1; abundance: -; v_gene: TRBV6-1
CDR3nt: TGTGCCAGCAGCAAAGGTCATCGGACAAGGAACACTGAAGCTTTCTTT; CDR3aa: CASSKGHRTRNTEAFF; d_gene: -; j_gene: TRBJ1-1; abundance: -; v_gene: TRBV21-1
CDR3nt: TGTGCCAGCAGCTTGGTTCTAGCGGGGGCCTACAATGAGCAGTTCTTC; CDR3aa: CASSLVLAGAYNEQFF; d_gene: TRBD2; j_gene: TRBJ2-1; abundance: -; v_gene: TRBV5-5
CDR3nt: TGTGCCAGCTCACCGGGGGACAGACTCTATGGCTACACCTTC; CDR3aa: CASSPGDRLYGYTF; d_gene: TRBD1; j_gene: TRBJ1-2; abundance: -; v_gene: TRBV18
CDR3nt: TGTGCCAGCAGTCACGGGACTACCTACGAGCAGTACTTC; CDR3aa: CASSHGTTYEQYF; d_gene: TRBD2; j_gene: TRBJ2-7; abundance: -; v_gene: TRBV28
CDR3nt: TGTGCCAGCAGTGAGCTAGCGGGGGCCCAGTACTTC; CDR3aa: CASSELAGAQYF; d_gene: TRBD2; j_gene: TRBJ2-5; abundance: -; v_gene: TRBV6-1
CDR3nt: TGCGCCAGCAGCTTCTCCTCAGAGACCCAGTACTTC; CDR3aa: CASSFSSETQYF; d_gene: -; j_gene: TRBJ2-5; abundance: -; v_gene: TRBV5-1